These 23 T cell receptor beta chains came from one sample sequenced in a study of beta chain features in type 1 diabetes. The sequenced template was cDNA made from the entire isolated RNA. Here immunoSEQ multiplex PCR was the method, and the copy in TCRdb shows in-frame clones only, minus some. Here the sample spans fewer than 900,000 clones, roughly 17% being singletons. The sample was naive CD4+ T cells from blood. The receptors derive from a young woman in good health.

The rearrangement joins TRBV20-1 to TRBJ2-7, with TRBD1 matching over 8 bases. The CDR3 sequence is 11 residues long. Germline V CDR1 and CDR2: DFQATT, SNEGSKA (reference sequence). CDR3 nucleotide sequence: TGCGCGTTTCAGGGGGCGGGGGAGCAGTACTTC. Encoded protein: CAFQGAGEQYF.

This clone turned up a few times. The V call is TRBV7-2, the J call TRBJ2-1, with a weak D call TRBD2 (5 bases). Trimming removed 5 bases at V and 9 bases at J, with 11 bases between. The CDR3 consists of 12 residues. The germline V gene encodes CDR1 SGHTA and CDR2 FQGNSA. In DNA, the CDR3 is TGTGCCAGCAGCCATACTAGATTTGAGCAGTTCTTC. Translation: CASSHTRFEQFF.

This clone was detected a few times. V and J are TRBV28 and TRBJ2-1; D call uncertain. The germline V gene encodes CDR1 MDHEN and CDR2 SYDVKM. V was cut by 8 bases and J by 6 bases, with 20 bases left in between. CDR3 length equals 15 residues. The CDR3 is CASGRRAPVGNEQFF. Written as DNA, the CDR3 is TGTGCCAGCGGTAGACGGGCCCCAGTAGGCAATGAGCAGTTCTTC.

This chain uses TRBV4-1 with TRBJ2-1; 7 nucleotides match TRBD1. This CDR3 has 18 residues. Trimming cost V 0 bases and J 4 bases; bases outside gene matches: 12. Germline CDR1 MGHRA, CDR2 YSYEKL. As DNA, the CDR3 is TGCGCCAGCAGCCAAGATCGTGGGACCGGGACAGTATACAATGAGCAGTTCTTC. Its protein is CASSQDRGTGTVYNEQFF.

This chain joins TRBV6-5 and TRBJ1-3; possible D gene TRBD1, 5 bases. The CDR3 runs 16 residues. Trimming stripped 2 bases from V and 4 bases from J, with 15 bases between. Germline loops: CDR1 MNHEY, CDR2 SVGAGI. This chain's CDR3 is CASSYNPPGRGNTIYF. CDR3 nucleotides: TGTGCCAGCAGTTACAACCCCCCAGGGAGAGGAAACACCATATATTTT.

This clone came up a few times. This rearrangement joins TRBV5-1 to TRBJ2-7; 11 positions agree with TRBD1. The germline V gene has CDR1 SGHRS and CDR2 YFSETQ. Trimming removed 4 bases from V and 3 bases from J; junction bases left unmatched: 6. The CDR3 covers 15 residues. The chain's CDR3 is CASSPWTGGFYEQYF. The CDR3 DNA follows: TGCGCCAGCAGCCCCTGGACAGGGGGCTTCTACGAGCAGTACTTC.

V gene TRBV4-2 combines with J gene TRBJ2-7; weak D call: TRBD1 (5 bases). The CDR3 has 15 amino acids. Germline values: CDR1 LGHNA, CDR2 YNFKEQ. With 3 bases removed from V and 2 bases from J, the gap between germline ends came to 14 bases. The CDR3 loop is CASSHPGREPYEQYF. In DNA form, the CDR3 reads TGTGCCAGCAGCCACCCGGGCAGGGAACCCTACGAGCAGTACTTC.

Turning to this clone: One end of the junction is discordant with germline, which a read error may explain. V gene TRBV7-7 combines with J gene TRBJ2-1, with TRBD2 matching 10 bases. Germline V gives CDR1 SSHAT, CDR2 FNYEAQ (reference sequence). The CDR3 loop spans 15 amino acids. The CDR3 coding sequence is TGTGCTAGCAGCCCTAGCGGGGGATCCTACAATGAGCAGTTCTTC. It encodes CASSPSGGSYNEQFF.

This clone turned up a few times. Other DNA sequences from this sample encode an identical CDR3 as well. The chain has TRBV2 and TRBJ1-5; 7 positions match TRBD1. With 4 bases clipped from V and 4 bases from J, the junction kept 1 base outside the gene matches. The CDR3 loop spans 13 amino acids. Per germline, CDR1 SNHLY and CDR2 FYNNEI. CDR3 sequence: CASSGQGNQPQHF. In DNA, the CDR3 is TGTGCCAGCAGTGGACAGGGAAATCAGCCCCAGCATTTT.

The chain links TRBV28 to TRBJ2-1; D may match TRBD1 or TRBD2 (7 bases each). CDR1 and CDR2 (germline): MDHEN, SYDVKM. V lost 7 bases and J lost 5, with 18 bases in between. The CDR3 is made up of 15 amino acids. CDR3 sequence reads: CASIQGAGGDNEQFF. The CDR3 DNA follows: TGTGCCAGCATCCAAGGGGCAGGGGGGGACAATGAGCAGTTCTTC.

This clone showed up just a few times. This CDR3 is also generated by other DNA sequences in the sample. The chain employs TRBV18 and TRBJ1-4; no clear D gene. V was cut by 3 bases and J by 3 bases, with 11 bases left in between. Germline V gives CDR1 KGHSH, CDR2 LQKENI. This CDR3 has 15 residues. The CDR3 sequence: CASSPNRGPNEKLFF. In DNA, the CDR3 is TGTGCCAGCTCACCGAATCGAGGGCCTAATGAAAAACTGTTTTTT.

The table lists this clone with a few counts. This chain connects TRBV10-3 to TRBJ2-7, with 8 bases matching TRBD2. The V and J ends lost 6 bases and 3 bases, in that order; junction bases with no gene match: 10. The CDR3 totals 15 residues. The germline gives CDR1 ENHRY, CDR2 SYGVKD. The CDR3 DNA is TGTGCCATCAGCAGATCTCTAGCGGGCATCTACGAGCAGTACTTC. The encoded protein is CAISRSLAGIYEQYF.

The chain carries TRBV4-3 and TRBJ2-1; 10 nucleotides match TRBD2. This CDR3 comprises 15 residues. Germline CDR1 and CDR2: LGHNA and YSLEER. V lost 1 base, J lost 11 bases, and 8 bases stayed unmatched. Here the CDR3 reads CASSQVPSGGLKQFF. The CDR3 bases are TGCGCCAGCAGCCAAGTCCCTAGCGGGGGCCTTAAGCAGTTCTTC.

This clone was counted a few times. The chain couples TRBV19 to TRBJ2-3; 7 nucleotides line up with TRBD1. The CDR3 totals 13 residues. Germline CDR1 reads LNHDA; CDR2 reads SQIVND (reference sequence). Unmatched junction bases numbered 4, after V lost 7 bases and J lost 3 bases. DNA for the CDR3: TGTGCCAGTACATTGACAGGGACAGATACGCAGTATTTT. Its protein is CASTLTGTDTQYF.

CDR3 protein: CASSPRGFTYEQYF. CDR3 DNA sequence: TGTGCCAGCAGTCCCAGGGGGTTTACCTACGAGCAGTACTTC. This sequence joins TRBV28 and TRBJ2-7; 7 bases map to TRBD1. Germline values: CDR1 MDHEN, CDR2 SYDVKM. V was clipped by 5 bases and J by 2 bases; unmatched bases: 6. CDR3 length equals 14 residues.

In the case of this clone: Other nucleotide sequences in the sample specify the same CDR3. The V and J genes are TRBV9 and TRBJ1-1; maybe TRBD1 (6 bases). CDR1 is SGDLS, CDR2 YYNGEE, per germline. Trimming stripped 2 bases from V and 1 base from J, with 9 bases between. The CDR3 covers 14 residues. In DNA, the CDR3 is TGTGCCAGCAGCGTCGGACAGCAGAACACTGAAGCTTTCTTT. Its protein is CASSVGQQNTEAFF.

This clone has just one count. The chain is built from TRBV25-1 and TRBJ1-3; D not certain. The CDR3 consists of 12 residues. The V gene's germline CDR1 is MGHDK and CDR2 SYGVNS. Trimming took 0 bases from V and 7 from J, leaving 4 bases between them. CDR3 sequence reads: CASSEYTNTIYF. The CDR3 DNA is TGTGCCAGCAGTGAATACACGAACACCATATATTTT.

This clone has a handful of counts. The chain uses TRBV7-2 and TRBJ1-4; TRBD1 aligns across 9 bases. The CDR3 has 13 amino acids. CDR1 and CDR2 (germline): SGHTA, FQGNSA. Germline trimming cut 6 bases from V and 8 bases from J; bases unmatched to any gene: 4. Here the CDR3 DNA reads TGTGCCAGCAGGGGACAGGGAGGGGAAAAACTGTTTTTT. Translating it yields CASRGQGGEKLFF.

This clone was found a few times. V gene TRBV27 combines with J gene TRBJ1-3; D is ambiguous. This CDR3 spans 14 amino acids. CDR1 is MNHEY and CDR2 is SMNVEV in the germline V gene (reference sequence). V dropped 5 bases and J dropped 0 bases, with 8 bases sitting between them. In DNA, the CDR3 is TGTGCCAGCAGTGCCACCTACTCTGGAAACACCATATATTTT. Translation gives CASSATYSGNTIYF.

About this clone: This same CDR3 is encoded by further DNA sequences in the sample. The V call is TRBV7-9, the J call TRBJ1-1, with TRBD1 matching over 7 bases. The CDR3 has 14 residues. The germline CDR1 and CDR2 sequences are SEHNR and FQNEAQ (reference sequence). V lost 1 base, J lost 4 bases, and 3 bases stayed unmatched. The CDR3 nucleotides read TGTGCCAGCAGCTTAGGGACAGGTAGCACTGAAGCTTTCTTT. Amino acids: CASSLGTGSTEAFF.

This clone appeared a few times. The chain carries TRBV19 and TRBJ1-2; no clear D gene. The CDR3 loop spans 16 amino acids. The germline V gene encodes CDR1 LNHDA and CDR2 SQIVND (reference sequence). V lost 7 bases and J lost 4, with 22 bases in between. The CDR3 sequence: CASKDPGSGRVYGYTF. In DNA, the CDR3 is TGTGCCAGTAAGGATCCCGGGTCCGGGAGAGTCTATGGCTACACCTTC.

In this sample, this clone turned up a few times. This rearrangement joins TRBV2 to TRBJ2-3; 8 positions match TRBD2. V shed 10 bases, J shed 0 bases, and the junction held 3 bases outside the gene matches. This CDR3 spans 13 amino acids. CDR1 and CDR2 (germline): SNHLY, FYNNEI. The CDR3 nucleotides read TGTGCCACCCAGCGGGAGAGCACAGATACGCAGTATTTT. Amino acids: CATQRESTDTQYF.

Only a few counts were recorded for this clone. The identical CDR3 is also encoded by other nucleotide sequences in the sample. This chain connects TRBV9 to TRBJ2-3, with 8 bases fitting TRBD2. From germline, CDR1 is SGDLS and CDR2 YYNGEE. CDR3 length equals 16 residues. V dropped 0 bases and J dropped 0; count of bases not matched to a gene: 3. The CDR3 protein is CASSVGASGSTDTQYF. CDR3 DNA sequence: TGTGCCAGCAGCGTAGGGGCTAGCGGGAGCACAGATACGCAGTATTTT.